The T cell receptor (beta chain) under discussion was sequenced for a study of T cell repertoires in cytomegalovirus infection. Study-wide context: It was the public TCR beta signatures that indicated both CMV infection and matching HLA type. Study-wide findings and caveats: The response measured ex vivo was dominated by TCR beta clonotypes (HLA-C-restricted and CMV-specific). Identification of carriers of CMV plus the relevant HLA was achieved through cumulative public TCR beta family frequency.

TCRdb called the reads again in MiXCR, with one record for every CDR3 protein. The sample includes under 600,000 distinct CDR3 sequences, approximately 15% of them seen just once. This clonotype was recorded a few times. Its antigen is undetermined. V was pared by 4 bases and J by 2 bases, with 14 bases between. This CDR3 is built from 15 residues. CDR1 is SEHNR, CDR2 FQNEAQ, per germline (reference sequence). Specimen: CD8+ T cells from PBMCs. This receptor was identified in a human donor in good health (CMV status not recorded). Some clones in this sample may be carry-over from other donors' samples. The chain is built from TRBV7-9 and TRBJ1-1, with TRBD1 as a possible D gene (5 bases). Here the CDR3 reads CASSWGQGPNTEAFF. In DNA form, the CDR3 reads TGTGCCAGCAGCTGGGGCCAGGGACCAAACACTGAAGCTTTCTTT.